This T cell receptor beta chain was obtained from a study of blood T cell repertoires in COVID-19. The wider study: Spain, Italy and the United States supplied samples that represented acute and convalescent COVID-19. From T cells, B-cell-depleted T cells, or PBMCs came the material, which was cDNA or gDNA.

Germline V gene sequence: CDR1 SGHDT, CDR2 YYEEEE. The CDR3 covers 15 residues. V was pared by 4 bases and J by 5 bases, with 10 bases of the junction left unmatched. Methods used by the authors: Reference gene primers were amplified, and this amplification served to estimate nucleated cell counts. Produced via immunoSEQ multiplex PCR; TCRdb's table is partial and in-frame only. D and trimming come from the DNA, and the V and J calls and clone size come from that table. The sample lists approximately 350,000 clones; 85% to 90% were seen once. The chain couples TRBV5-6 to TRBJ2-5, with 8 bases lining up with TRBD2. The sequencing input was peripheral blood. This receptor was obtained from a woman aged 65 to 85 with COVID-19, enrolled during active disease. The CDR3 DNA reads as TGTGCCAGCAGCGTGGGACTAGAAAAAGTGGAGACCCAGTACTTC. It specifies CASSVGLEKVETQYF.